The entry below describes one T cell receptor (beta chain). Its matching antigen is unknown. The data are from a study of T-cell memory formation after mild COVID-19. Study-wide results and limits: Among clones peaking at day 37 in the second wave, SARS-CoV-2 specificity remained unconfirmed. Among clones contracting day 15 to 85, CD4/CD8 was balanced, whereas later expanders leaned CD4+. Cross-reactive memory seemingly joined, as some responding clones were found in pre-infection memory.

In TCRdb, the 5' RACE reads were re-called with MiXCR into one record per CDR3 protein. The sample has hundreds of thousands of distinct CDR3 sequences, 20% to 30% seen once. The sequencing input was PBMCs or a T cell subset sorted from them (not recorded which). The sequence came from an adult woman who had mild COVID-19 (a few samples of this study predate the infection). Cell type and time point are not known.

The CDR3 reads CASSSQGGRDFYEQYF. The CDR3 nucleotides are TGTGCCAGCAGCTCCCAGGGCGGGAGGGACTTCTACGAGCAGTACTTC. The chain recombines TRBV7-2 with TRBJ2-7, with 9 bases fitting TRBD2. This CDR3 is built from 16 residues. CDR1 SGHTA and CDR2 FQGNSA come from the germline V gene. Losses at the gene ends were 4 bases for V and 3 bases for J; bases not matched to a gene: 10. Full variable domain (rest looked up from reference TRBV7-2 and TRBJ2-7): GAGVSQSPSNKVTEKGKDVELRCDPISGHTALYWYRQSLGQGLEFLIYFQGNSAPDKSGLPSDRFSAERTGGSVSTLTIQRTQQEDSAVYLCASSSQGGRDFYEQYFGPGTRLTVT.